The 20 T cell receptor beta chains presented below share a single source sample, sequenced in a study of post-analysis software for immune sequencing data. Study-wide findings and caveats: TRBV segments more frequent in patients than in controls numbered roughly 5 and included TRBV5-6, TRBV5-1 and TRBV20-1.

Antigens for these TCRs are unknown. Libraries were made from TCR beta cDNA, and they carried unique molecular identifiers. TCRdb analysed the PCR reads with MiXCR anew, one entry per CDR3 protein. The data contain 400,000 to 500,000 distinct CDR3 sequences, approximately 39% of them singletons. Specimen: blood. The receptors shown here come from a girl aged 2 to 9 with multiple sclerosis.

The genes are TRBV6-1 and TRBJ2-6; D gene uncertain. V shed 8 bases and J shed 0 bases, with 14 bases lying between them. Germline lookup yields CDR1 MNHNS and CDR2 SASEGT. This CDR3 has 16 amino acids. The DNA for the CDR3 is TGTGCCAGCCATCCCCGGACCCCCTCTGGGGCCAACGTCCTGACTTTC. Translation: CASHPRTPSGANVLTF.

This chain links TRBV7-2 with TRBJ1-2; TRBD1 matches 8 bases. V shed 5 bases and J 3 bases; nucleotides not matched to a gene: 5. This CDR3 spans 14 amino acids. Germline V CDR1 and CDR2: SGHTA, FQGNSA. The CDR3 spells CASSRTGRYYGYTF. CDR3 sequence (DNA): TGTGCCAGCAGCCGGACAGGGCGGTACTATGGCTACACCTTC.

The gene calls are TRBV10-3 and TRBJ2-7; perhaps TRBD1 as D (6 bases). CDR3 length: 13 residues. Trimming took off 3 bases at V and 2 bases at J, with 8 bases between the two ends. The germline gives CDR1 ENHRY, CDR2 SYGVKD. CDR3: CAISDQGPYEQYF. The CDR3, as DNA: TGTGCCATCAGTGATCAGGGGCCCTACGAGCAGTACTTC.

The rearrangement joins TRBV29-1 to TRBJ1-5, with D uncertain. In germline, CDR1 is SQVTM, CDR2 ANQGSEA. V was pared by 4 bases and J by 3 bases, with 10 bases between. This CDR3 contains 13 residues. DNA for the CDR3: TGCAGCGTTGGGGCGGCAGACAATCAGCCCCAGCATTTT. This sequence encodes CSVGAADNQPQHF.

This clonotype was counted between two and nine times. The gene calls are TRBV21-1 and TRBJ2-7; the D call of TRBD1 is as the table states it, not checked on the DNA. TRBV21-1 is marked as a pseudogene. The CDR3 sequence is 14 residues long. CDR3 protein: CASSIGTGFYEQYF. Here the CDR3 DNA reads TGTGCCAGCAGCATCGGGACGGGTTTCTACGAGCAGTACTTC.

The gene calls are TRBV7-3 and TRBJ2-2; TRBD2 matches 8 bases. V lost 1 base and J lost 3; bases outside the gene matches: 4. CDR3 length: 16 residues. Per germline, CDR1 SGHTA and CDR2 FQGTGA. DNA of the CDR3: TGTGCCAGCAGCTTAAAACGGGGGGGCGACACCGGGGAGCTGTTTTTT. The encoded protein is CASSLKRGGDTGELFF.

The DNA of the CDR3 is TGCAGTGCTAGTGTGACTAGCGGGGGTTACAATGAGCAGTTCTTC. Translating it yields CSASVTSGGYNEQFF. The gene calls are TRBV20-1 and TRBJ2-1, with 12 bases identical to TRBD2. The CDR3 consists of 15 residues. V shed 3 bases, J shed 4 bases, and the junction held 4 bases outside the gene matches. Per germline, CDR1 DFQATT and CDR2 SNEGSKA (reference sequence).

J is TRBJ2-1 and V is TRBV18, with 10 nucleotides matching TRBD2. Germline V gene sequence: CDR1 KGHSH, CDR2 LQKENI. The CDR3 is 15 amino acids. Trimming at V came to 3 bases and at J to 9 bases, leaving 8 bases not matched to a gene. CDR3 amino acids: CASSPGGTSALEQFF. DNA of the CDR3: TGTGCCAGCTCACCCGGCGGGACTAGCGCCCTTGAGCAGTTCTTC.

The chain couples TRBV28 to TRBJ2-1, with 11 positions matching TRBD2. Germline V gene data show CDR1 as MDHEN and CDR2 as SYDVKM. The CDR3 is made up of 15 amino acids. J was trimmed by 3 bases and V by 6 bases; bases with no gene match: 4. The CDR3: CASRPGLAVYNEQFF. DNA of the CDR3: TGTGCCAGCAGGCCGGGACTAGCGGTCTACAATGAGCAGTTCTTC. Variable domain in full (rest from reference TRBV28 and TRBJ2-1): DVKVTQSSRYLVKRTGEKVFLECVQDMDHENMFWYRQDPGLGLRLIYFSYDVKMKEKGDIPEGYSVSREKKERFSLILESASTNQTSMYLCASRPGLAVYNEQFFGPGTRLTVL.

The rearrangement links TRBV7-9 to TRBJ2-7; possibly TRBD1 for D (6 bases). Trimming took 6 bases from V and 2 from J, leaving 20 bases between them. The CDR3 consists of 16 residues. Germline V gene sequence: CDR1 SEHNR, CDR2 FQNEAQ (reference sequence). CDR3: CASSLTQGYNAYEQYF. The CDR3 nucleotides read TGTGCCAGCAGTCTTACACAGGGATACAATGCCTACGAGCAGTACTTC. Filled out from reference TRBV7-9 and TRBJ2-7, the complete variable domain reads DTGVSQNPRHKITKRGQNVTFRCDPISEHNRLYWYRQTLGQGPEFLTYFQNEAQLEKSRLLSDRFSAERPKGSFSTLEIQRTEQGDSAMYLCASSLTQGYNAYEQYFGPGTRLTVT.

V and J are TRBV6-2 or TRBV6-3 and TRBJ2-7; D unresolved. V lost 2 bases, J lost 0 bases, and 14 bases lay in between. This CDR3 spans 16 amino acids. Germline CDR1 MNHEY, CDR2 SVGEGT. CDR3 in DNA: TGTGCCAGCAGTTACCCGTCCCTTCCGCCCTCCTACGAGCAGTACTTC. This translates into CASSYPSLPPSYEQYF.

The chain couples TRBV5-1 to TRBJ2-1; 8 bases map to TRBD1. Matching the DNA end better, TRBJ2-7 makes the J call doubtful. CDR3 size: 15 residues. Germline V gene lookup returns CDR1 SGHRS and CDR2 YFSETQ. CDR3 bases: TGCGCCAGCAGCCCGACAGGGGACTTCTACAATGAGCAGTACTTC. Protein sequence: CASSPTGDFYNEQYF.

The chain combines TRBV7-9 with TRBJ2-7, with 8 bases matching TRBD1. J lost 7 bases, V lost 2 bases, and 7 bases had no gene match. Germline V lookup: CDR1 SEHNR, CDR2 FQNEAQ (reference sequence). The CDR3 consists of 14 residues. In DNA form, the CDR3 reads TGTGCCAGCAGCTTATCATCAGGGGGCGGGGAGCAGTACTTC. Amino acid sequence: CASSLSSGGGEQYF.

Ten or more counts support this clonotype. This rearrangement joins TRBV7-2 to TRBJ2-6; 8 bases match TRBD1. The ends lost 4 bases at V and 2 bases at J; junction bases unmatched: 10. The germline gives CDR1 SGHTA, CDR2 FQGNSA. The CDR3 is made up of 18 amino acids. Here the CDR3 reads CASSSQGAMVAGANVLTF. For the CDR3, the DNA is TGTGCCAGCAGCTCTCAGGGGGCCATGGTGGCTGGGGCCAACGTCCTGACTTTC.

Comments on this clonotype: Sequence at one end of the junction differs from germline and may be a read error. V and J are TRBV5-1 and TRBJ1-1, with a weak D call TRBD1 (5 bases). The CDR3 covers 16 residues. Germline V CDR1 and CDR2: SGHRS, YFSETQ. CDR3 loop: CASSLEGPDMNTEAFF. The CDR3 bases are TGCGCCAGCAGTTTGGAGGGGCCGGACATGAACACTGAAGCTTTCTTT. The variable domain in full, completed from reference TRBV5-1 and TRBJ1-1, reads KAGVTQTPRYLIKTRGQQVTLSCSPISGHRSVSWYQQTPGQGLQFLFEYFSETQRNKGNFPGRFSGRQFSNSRSEMNVSTLELGDSALYLCASSLEGPDMNTEAFFGQGTRLTVV.

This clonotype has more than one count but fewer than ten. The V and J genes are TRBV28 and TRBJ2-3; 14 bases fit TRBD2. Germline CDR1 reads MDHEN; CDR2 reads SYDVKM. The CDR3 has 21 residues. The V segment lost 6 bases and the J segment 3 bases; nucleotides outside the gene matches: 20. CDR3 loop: CASSPSYSPWTSGRLTDTQYF. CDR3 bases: TGTGCCAGCAGCCCCTCATACTCACCTTGGACTAGCGGGAGGTTAACAGATACGCAGTATTTT.

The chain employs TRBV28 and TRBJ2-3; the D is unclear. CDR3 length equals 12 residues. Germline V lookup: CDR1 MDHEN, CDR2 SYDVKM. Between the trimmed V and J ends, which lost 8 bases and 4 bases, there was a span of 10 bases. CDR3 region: CASSEFADTQYF. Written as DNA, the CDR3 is TGTGCCAGCTCGGAGTTCGCAGATACGCAGTATTTT.

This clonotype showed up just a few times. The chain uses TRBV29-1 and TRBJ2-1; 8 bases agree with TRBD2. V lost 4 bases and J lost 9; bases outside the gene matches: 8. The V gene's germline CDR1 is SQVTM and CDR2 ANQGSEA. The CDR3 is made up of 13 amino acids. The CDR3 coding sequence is TGCAGCGTTGCGGCTAGCGGGTTGGTTGAGCAGTTCTTC. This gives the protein CSVAASGLVEQFF.

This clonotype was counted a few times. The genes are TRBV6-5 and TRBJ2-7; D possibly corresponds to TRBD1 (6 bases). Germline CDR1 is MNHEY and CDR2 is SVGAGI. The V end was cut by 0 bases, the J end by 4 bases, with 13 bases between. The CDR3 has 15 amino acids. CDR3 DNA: TGTGCCAGCAGTTACTCGAGTACAGGGCGGTACGAGCAGTACTTC. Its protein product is CASSYSSTGRYEQYF.

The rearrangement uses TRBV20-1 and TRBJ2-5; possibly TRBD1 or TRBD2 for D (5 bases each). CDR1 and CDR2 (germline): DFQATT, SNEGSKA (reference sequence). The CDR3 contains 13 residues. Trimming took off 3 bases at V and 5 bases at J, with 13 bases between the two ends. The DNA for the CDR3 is TGCAGTGCTAGTTGGGGACCTGAGGAGACCCAGTACTTC. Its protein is CSASWGPEETQYF.